A selection of T cell receptor beta chains follows, all from one sample in a study of CD8 T cells in ankylosing spondylitis. TCRdb ran MiXCR on the 5' RACE reads and lists one entry per CDR3 protein. The sample has fewer than 250,000 distinct CDR3 sequences; roughly a tenth are singletons. Material for sequencing was blood, either unsorted or a sorted T cell fraction (not recorded which). All receptors come from a male donor with ankylosing spondylitis or in good health (not recorded which). CDR3s include the opening cysteine and the closing phenylalanine or tryptophan. The order of the fields is clone size, J gene, V gene, D gene, CDR3 DNA, CDR3 protein. D genes are given only for firm matches. Clone size is not always given. Where it is, it says once, few, many or a class for expanded clones.

clone size: many
J gene: TRBJ1-5
V gene: TRBV12-3/TRBV12-4
D gene: TRBD1
CDR3 DNA: TGTGCCAGCACCCGGACAGGGGGCGGCAATCAGCCCCAGCATTTT
CDR3 protein: CASTRTGGGNQPQHF

clone size: many
J gene: TRBJ2-1
V gene: TRBV20-1
D gene: TRBD2
CDR3 DNA: TGCAGTGCTAGAGGACTAGCGGGAGGGTACAATGAGCAGTTCTTC
CDR3 protein: CSARGLAGGYNEQFF

clone size: many
J gene: TRBJ2-7
V gene: TRBV20-1
D gene: -
CDR3 DNA: TGCAGTGCCAGTCAGGGCTTCTCCTACGAGCAGTACTTC
CDR3 protein: CSASQGFSYEQYF

clone size: -
J gene: TRBJ2-3
V gene: TRBV20-1
D gene: -
CDR3 DNA: TGCAGTGCTAGGTCAGGGGCCGCGCAGGATACGCAGTATTTT
CDR3 protein: CSARSGAAQDTQYF

clone size: few
J gene: TRBJ2-3
V gene: TRBV11-2
D gene: TRBD2
CDR3 DNA: TGTGCCAGCAGCACCGGACTAGAAAATTTCATGCAGTATTTT
CDR3 protein: CASSTGLENFMQYF

clone size: many
J gene: TRBJ1-2
V gene: TRBV25-1
D gene: -
CDR3 DNA: TGTGCCAGCAGTGAATTAGGGTATGGCTACACCTTC
CDR3 protein: CASSELGYGYTF

clone size: few
J gene: TRBJ2-1
V gene: TRBV5-4
D gene: TRBD2
CDR3 DNA: TGTGCCAGCAGTATTAGCGGGAGGGTTAACAATGAGCAGTTCTTC
CDR3 protein: CASSISGRVNNEQFF

clone size: many
J gene: TRBJ2-1
V gene: TRBV6-2/TRBV6-3
D gene: -
CDR3 DNA: TGTGCCAGCACCGAGGGGCCGCAGGGGTACAATGAGCAGTTCTTC
CDR3 protein: CASTEGPQGYNEQFF

clone size: -
J gene: TRBJ1-2
V gene: TRBV6-5
D gene: -
CDR3 DNA: TGTGCCAGCAGTTACGCCACACCCAACTATGGCTACACCTTC
CDR3 protein: CASSYATPNYGYTF

clone size: -
J gene: TRBJ2-7
V gene: TRBV29-1
D gene: -
CDR3 DNA: TGCAGCGTTGGAAGGGGTTTCTACGAGCAGTACTTC
CDR3 protein: CSVGRGFYEQYF

clone size: many
J gene: TRBJ2-1
V gene: TRBV12-3/TRBV12-4
D gene: -
CDR3 DNA: TGTGCCAGCAGCCCCGGACGAAGAGATGAGCAGTTCTTC
CDR3 protein: CASSPGRRDEQFF

clone size: few
J gene: TRBJ2-5
V gene: TRBV5-1
D gene: -
CDR3 DNA: TGCGCCAGCACCCCCGGGGAAGCTCAAGAGACCCAGTACTTC
CDR3 protein: CASTPGEAQETQYF

clone size: many
J gene: TRBJ2-1
V gene: TRBV9
D gene: -
CDR3 DNA: TGTGCCAGCAGCGGGGGTAGGCGCCCCTCCTACAATGAGCAGTTCTTC
CDR3 protein: CASSGGRRPSYNEQFF

clone size: few
J gene: TRBJ2-5
V gene: TRBV12-3/TRBV12-4
D gene: TRBD2
CDR3 DNA: TGTGCCAGCAGTTTTACGGCTAGCGGGGGGGCTGGGACCCAGTACTTC
CDR3 protein: CASSFTASGGAGTQYF

clone size: -
J gene: TRBJ2-3
V gene: TRBV11-2
D gene: TRBD1
CDR3 DNA: TGTGCCAGCAGCCTATGGACAGGGACATACACAGATACGCAGTATTTT
CDR3 protein: CASSLWTGTYTDTQYF

clone size: many
J gene: TRBJ2-2
V gene: TRBV18
D gene: -
CDR3 DNA: TGTGCCAGCTCACCACCGGACAGATCTACCACCGGGGAGCTGTTTTTT
CDR3 protein: CASSPPDRSTTGELFF

clone size: many
J gene: TRBJ2-7
V gene: TRBV12-3/TRBV12-4
D gene: -
CDR3 DNA: TGTGCCAGCAGTTTTGCGGATGGAGGAGAGCAGTACTTC
CDR3 protein: CASSFADGGEQYF

clone size: many
J gene: TRBJ2-7
V gene: TRBV27
D gene: -
CDR3 DNA: TGTGCCAGCAGTTTTTCGGGGGTTGACCGCGAGCAGTACTTC
CDR3 protein: CASSFSGVDREQYF

clone size: many
J gene: TRBJ1-1
V gene: TRBV20-1
D gene: -
CDR3 DNA: TGCAGTGCTAGAGATTCTGCCGCTAACACTGAAGCTTTCTTT
CDR3 protein: CSARDSAANTEAFF

clone size: many
J gene: TRBJ2-1
V gene: TRBV12-3/TRBV12-4
D gene: -
CDR3 DNA: TGTGCCAGCAGTTTACTAAATGAGCAGTTCTTC
CDR3 protein: CASSLLNEQFF

clone size: many
J gene: TRBJ2-2
V gene: TRBV5-1
D gene: TRBD2
CDR3 DNA: TGCGCCAGCAGCCTAGCGGAAACCGGGGAGCTGTTTTTT
CDR3 protein: CASSLAETGELFF

clone size: many
J gene: TRBJ1-2
V gene: TRBV7-2
D gene: -
CDR3 DNA: TGTGCCAGCAGCTTAAGAGGGGGTCTAGACTATGGCTACACCTTC
CDR3 protein: CASSLRGGLDYGYTF

clone size: -
J gene: TRBJ2-2
V gene: TRBV18
D gene: -
CDR3 DNA: TGTGCCAGCTCACCTCAAGGGACAAACACCGGGGAGCTGTTTTTT
CDR3 protein: CASSPQGTNTGELFF

clone size: many
J gene: TRBJ1-1
V gene: TRBV19
D gene: -
CDR3 DNA: TGTGCCAGTAGTATAGAACAGGGCCTTGAAGCTTTCTTT
CDR3 protein: CASSIEQGLEAFF

clone size: -
J gene: TRBJ2-3
V gene: TRBV12-3/TRBV12-4
D gene: -
CDR3 DNA: TGTGCCAGCAGTCCCGACGGACGAGTCGCAGATACGCAGTATTTT
CDR3 protein: CASSPDGRVADTQYF

clone size: many
J gene: TRBJ2-4
V gene: TRBV5-1
D gene: -
CDR3 DNA: TGCGCCAGCAGCGTGGGAACGAAAAACATTCAGTACTTC
CDR3 protein: CASSVGTKNIQYF

clone size: few
J gene: TRBJ2-1
V gene: TRBV19
D gene: -
CDR3 DNA: TGTGCCAGTAGTAGCCATCCGTCATCTCACAATGAGCAGTTCTTC
CDR3 protein: CASSSHPSSHNEQFF

clone size: -
J gene: TRBJ2-5
V gene: TRBV11-3
D gene: -
CDR3 DNA: TGTGCCAGCAGCACGGCACTTTGGAAGACCCAGTACTTC
CDR3 protein: CASSTALWKTQYF

clone size: many
J gene: TRBJ2-1
V gene: TRBV25-1
D gene: -
CDR3 DNA: TGTGCCAGCAGTGGCCGGGAAGGAAATGAGCAGTTCTTC
CDR3 protein: CASSGREGNEQFF

clone size: few
J gene: TRBJ2-7
V gene: TRBV7-2
D gene: -
CDR3 DNA: TGTGCCAGCAGCTTAGACACTCTGGACGAGCAGTACTTC
CDR3 protein: CASSLDTLDEQYF

clone size: few
J gene: TRBJ1-4
V gene: TRBV19
D gene: -
CDR3 DNA: TGTGCCAGTAGGGAGTCAACTAATGAAAAACTGTTTTTT
CDR3 protein: CASRESTNEKLFF

clone size: many
J gene: TRBJ2-1
V gene: TRBV30
D gene: TRBD2
CDR3 DNA: TGTGCCTGGAGTTCCGGTAGCGGGGGCTCCTACAATGAGCAGTTCTTC
CDR3 protein: CAWSSGSGGSYNEQFF

clone size: few
J gene: TRBJ1-1
V gene: TRBV7-6
D gene: -
CDR3 DNA: TGTGCCAGCAGCTCCTTCGAGGGAAACACTGAAGCTTTCTTT
CDR3 protein: CASSSFEGNTEAFF

clone size: many
J gene: TRBJ1-4
V gene: TRBV12-3/TRBV12-4
D gene: TRBD1
CDR3 DNA: TGTGCCAGCAGACTTTCCGGGACAGCAAATGAAAAACTGTTTTTT
CDR3 protein: CASRLSGTANEKLFF

clone size: many
J gene: TRBJ2-7
V gene: TRBV12-3/TRBV12-4
D gene: -
CDR3 DNA: TGTGCCAGCAGGCCGCGGGACAGCTACTACGAGCAGTACTTC
CDR3 protein: CASRPRDSYYEQYF

clone size: many
J gene: TRBJ2-1
V gene: TRBV6-4
D gene: TRBD2
CDR3 DNA: TGTGCCAGCAGTGAAAGCGGGGCGCACAATGAGCAGTTCTTC
CDR3 protein: CASSESGAHNEQFF

clone size: -
J gene: TRBJ2-2
V gene: TRBV20-1
D gene: TRBD2
CDR3 DNA: TGCAGTGCTACTAGCGGGAGGGCCTCCGGGGAGCTGTTTTTT
CDR3 protein: CSATSGRASGELFF

clone size: many
J gene: TRBJ2-1
V gene: TRBV2
D gene: -
CDR3 DNA: TGTGCCAGCAGTGAAGGCCCTTACAATGAGCAGTTCTTC
CDR3 protein: CASSEGPYNEQFF

clone size: many
J gene: TRBJ1-1
V gene: TRBV5-1
D gene: -
CDR3 DNA: TGCGCCAGCAGCGTAGAGAACACTGAAGCTTTCTTT
CDR3 protein: CASSVENTEAFF

clone size: many
J gene: TRBJ1-5
V gene: TRBV30
D gene: TRBD1
CDR3 DNA: TGTGCCTGGAGGGACAGGGTTAGCAATCAGCCCCAGCATTTT
CDR3 protein: CAWRDRVSNQPQHF

clone size: many
J gene: TRBJ2-3
V gene: TRBV7-2
D gene: -
CDR3 DNA: TGTGCCAGCAGCGTTAATGCAGATACGCAGTATTTT
CDR3 protein: CASSVNADTQYF

clone size: -
J gene: TRBJ2-2
V gene: TRBV11-1
D gene: TRBD2
CDR3 DNA: TGTGCCAGCAGCCTAGGACTAGCGGGAGTAGGGGACACCGGGGAGCTGTTTTTT
CDR3 protein: CASSLGLAGVGDTGELFF

clone size: -
J gene: TRBJ2-7
V gene: TRBV11-2
D gene: -
CDR3 DNA: TGTGCCAGCAGCTTGGCCCTAGCACGCTCCTACGAGCAGTACTTC
CDR3 protein: CASSLALARSYEQYF

clone size: many
J gene: TRBJ2-7
V gene: TRBV12-3/TRBV12-4
D gene: -
CDR3 DNA: TGTGCCAGCAGTTTCCGGGCGGTCGAGCAGTACTTC
CDR3 protein: CASSFRAVEQYF